The 2 T cell receptor beta chains listed next were all sequenced from one sample in a study of beta chain features in type 1 diabetes. The authors reverse transcribed all of the isolated RNA, so sequencing captured expressed TCRB transcripts. Measured with immunoSEQ multiplex PCR; TCRdb has only the in-frame clones, and not every one. The sample shows a few hundred thousand clones, roughly 14% of them seen only once. The antigens of these receptors remain unknown. Study conclusions and caveats: A moderate, significant TCRB CDR3 shortening appeared in type 1 diabetes across four CD4+ subsets.

Sequencing was done on a sample of naive CD4+ T cells from blood. Receptors were obtained from a man aged 30 to 45 with type 1 diabetes.

This clone has just a few counts. The chain is built from TRBV5-1 and TRBJ2-7, with D possibly being TRBD1 (5 bases). The CDR3 has 16 residues. V shed 0 bases and J shed 2 bases, with 15 bases lying between them. Germline CDR1 reads SGHRS; CDR2 reads YFSETQ. As DNA, the CDR3 is TGCGCCAGCAGCTTGGTCCTGACAGACACTACCTACGAGCAGTACTTC. Its protein product is CASSLVLTDTTYEQYF.

The chain links TRBV18 to TRBJ1-2; 7 bases are a match to TRBD1. Germline V gives CDR1 KGHSH, CDR2 LQKENI. The J segment lost 7 bases and the V segment lost 5 bases, leaving 7 bases of the junction unmatched. The CDR3 runs to 13 residues. CDR3 sequence: CASSSDREAGYTF. The CDR3 nucleotides read TGTGCCAGCTCATCCGACAGGGAGGCTGGCTACACCTTC.